The 15 T cell receptor beta chains listed next were all sequenced from one sample in a study of blood T cells in healthy people across ages. The second PCR ran roughly 7 to 11 cycles with a sample-barcoded 5' primer and J-beta primers. A single record per CDR3 protein comes from TCRdb applying MiXCR to the 5' RACE reads. The sample lists hundreds of thousands of distinct CDR3 sequences, 24% seen once, with approximately 10% in the top ten. The same specimen was also included in a second study, on T cells of mothers and their children.

Sequenced sample: blood. These receptors came from a boy younger than 18 in good health.

This clonotype occurred a few times. The chain couples TRBV12-3 or TRBV12-4 to TRBJ2-2, with 7 bases lining up with TRBD2. After removal of 3 bases from V and 5 bases from J, the junction contained 6 bases not matched to a gene. This CDR3 region has 15 residues. The CDR3 sequence is CASSFLGGETGELFF. The CDR3 DNA is TGTGCCAGCAGTTTCCTGGGGGGGGAAACCGGGGAGCTGTTTTTT.

The CDR3 sequence: CASEINPAPAYEQYF. The CDR3 DNA reads as TGTGCCAGCGAAATTAACCCGGCCCCGGCCTACGAGCAGTACTTC. The genes are TRBV6-1 and TRBJ2-5; D call uncertain. The DNA matches TRBJ2-7 better at its end, which makes the J call doubtful. Germline CDR1 MNHNS, CDR2 SASEGT. This CDR3 is 15 amino acids long.

This sequence joins TRBV6-1 and TRBJ1-3, with 7 nucleotides matching TRBD1. Germline V lookup: CDR1 MNHNS, CDR2 SASEGT. Trimming took 4 bases from V and 4 from J; bases not matched to a gene: 7. This CDR3 has 15 amino acids. The chain's CDR3 is CASSAQTGAGNTIYF. The DNA for the CDR3 is TGTGCCAGCAGTGCCCAAACAGGGGCAGGAAACACCATATATTTT.

The V call is TRBV6-5, the J call TRBJ1-1, with unresolved D. The germline V gene encodes CDR1 MNHEY and CDR2 SVGAGI. The CDR3 sequence is 13 residues long. Trimming pared 0 bases from V and 4 bases from J, leaving 6 bases between. In DNA, the CDR3 is TGTGCCAGCAGTTACTCGGAGGTCACTGAAGCTTTCTTT. It is translated as CASSYSEVTEAFF.

The chain links TRBV4-1 to TRBJ2-7, with TRBD2 identical over 7 bases. Germline-derived CDR1 and CDR2 are MGHRA and YSYEKL. The CDR3 totals 14 residues. V lost 4 bases to trimming and J lost 2 bases; unmatched junction nucleotides: 5. CDR3 residues: CASSRPGGTYEQYF. CDR3 nucleotide sequence: TGCGCCAGCAGCCGGCCGGGAGGTACCTACGAGCAGTACTTC.

The chain joins TRBV20-1 to TRBJ2-7, with D maybe TRBD1 (6 bases). Trimming cost V 5 bases and J 2 bases, with 16 bases left between them. Germline V gives CDR1 DFQATT, CDR2 SNEGSKA (reference sequence). The CDR3 is 14 residues long. CDR3 nucleotide sequence: TGCAGTGCTTATAAGGGGGTGGAGCCCTACGAGCAGTACTTC. Protein sequence: CSAYKGVEPYEQYF.

The genes are TRBV7-9 and TRBJ2-1; TRBD2 agrees at 13 bases. The germline V gene has CDR1 SEHNR and CDR2 FQNEAQ (reference sequence). V lost 4 bases, J lost 9 bases, and 12 bases stayed unmatched. This CDR3 is built from 17 residues. The CDR3 reads CASSSALAGGPRGEQFF. The CDR3 DNA is TGTGCCAGCAGCTCAGCACTAGCGGGAGGGCCTCGCGGTGAGCAGTTCTTC.

A few counts support this clonotype. For the CDR3, the DNA is TGTGCCAGCTCAAAAGAACTAGGCGGGGAGCTGTTTTTT. Protein: CASSKELGGELFF. This chain joins TRBV18 and TRBJ2-2, with a weak D call TRBD2 (5 bases). V was clipped by 5 bases and J by 7 bases, with 11 bases between them. The CDR3 runs to 13 residues. Germline CDR1 and CDR2: KGHSH and LQKENI.

CDR3 nucleotide sequence: TGCAGTGCTACGGGCCCCAACAAAGAGACCCAGTACTTC. Its translation is CSATGPNKETQYF. This chain joins TRBV20-1 and TRBJ2-5; the D is unclear. Trimming stripped 4 bases from V and 3 bases from J, with 12 bases between. CDR1 is DFQATT and CDR2 is SNEGSKA in the germline V gene (reference sequence). The CDR3 covers 13 residues.

This chain uses TRBV7-9 with TRBJ2-5; 10 nucleotides match TRBD2. This CDR3 spans 14 amino acids. The V segment lost 5 bases and the J segment 4 bases; nucleotides outside the gene matches: 4. Germline V gene lookup returns CDR1 SEHNR and CDR2 FQNEAQ (reference sequence). The CDR3 reads CASSPGLAVETQYF. The CDR3, as DNA: TGTGCCAGCAGCCCCGGACTAGCGGTAGAGACCCAGTACTTC.

This clonotype was counted between two and nine times. One end of the junction varies from germline; a read error may be responsible. This chain connects TRBV10-3 to TRBJ2-1, with D possibly TRBD2 on 6 matching bases. CDR3 length equals 17 residues. CDR1 and CDR2 from the germline V gene are ENHRY and SYGVKD. CDR3 sequence (DNA): TGTGCCATCGGTGATGGGGGGTCCTATCTCTCCTACAATGAGCAGTTCTTC. It specifies CAIGDGGSYLSYNEQFF.

J is TRBJ1-2 and V is TRBV12-3 or TRBV12-4; D is unclear. V lost 6 bases and J lost 4, with 15 bases in between. This CDR3 is 14 amino acids long. DNA for the CDR3: TGTGCCAGCAGCCTACCGAGCCGCCTCTATGGCTACACCTTC. Translating it yields CASSLPSRLYGYTF.

This clonotype showed up just a few times. The rearrangement joins TRBV12-3 or TRBV12-4 to TRBJ1-1; no firm D call. V shed 3 bases and J shed 5 bases, with 13 bases lying between them. The CDR3 length is 14 residues. This CDR3 reads CASSLRTSVTEAFF. In DNA form, the CDR3 reads TGTGCCAGCAGTTTGCGGACCTCCGTGACTGAAGCTTTCTTT.

The rearrangement joins TRBV28 to TRBJ2-4; D is possibly TRBD2 (6 bases). This CDR3 is 16 amino acids long. Germline CDR1 reads MDHEN; CDR2 reads SYDVKM. V was cut by 6 bases and J by 0 bases, with 15 bases left in between. The CDR3 spells CASRTGVRGAKNIQYF. CDR3 sequence (DNA): TGTGCCAGCAGAACGGGGGTTAGGGGAGCCAAAAACATTCAGTACTTC. Complete variable domain (other parts from reference TRBV28 and TRBJ2-4): DVKVTQSSRYLVKRTGEKVFLECVQDMDHENMFWYRQDPGLGLRLIYFSYDVKMKEKGDIPEGYSVSREKKERFSLILESASTNQTSMYLCASRTGVRGAKNIQYFGAGTRLSVL.

This clonotype was seen many times. This rearrangement joins TRBV4-1 to TRBJ2-7; 10 bases line up with TRBD1. V was clipped by 7 bases and J by 4 bases; unmatched bases: 7. CDR1 is MGHRA and CDR2 is YSYEKL in the germline V gene. CDR3 length: 14 amino acids. CDR3 DNA sequence: TGCGCCAGCACCCCGGGACAGGGGATATACGAGCAGTACTTC. Amino acid sequence: CASTPGQGIYEQYF.